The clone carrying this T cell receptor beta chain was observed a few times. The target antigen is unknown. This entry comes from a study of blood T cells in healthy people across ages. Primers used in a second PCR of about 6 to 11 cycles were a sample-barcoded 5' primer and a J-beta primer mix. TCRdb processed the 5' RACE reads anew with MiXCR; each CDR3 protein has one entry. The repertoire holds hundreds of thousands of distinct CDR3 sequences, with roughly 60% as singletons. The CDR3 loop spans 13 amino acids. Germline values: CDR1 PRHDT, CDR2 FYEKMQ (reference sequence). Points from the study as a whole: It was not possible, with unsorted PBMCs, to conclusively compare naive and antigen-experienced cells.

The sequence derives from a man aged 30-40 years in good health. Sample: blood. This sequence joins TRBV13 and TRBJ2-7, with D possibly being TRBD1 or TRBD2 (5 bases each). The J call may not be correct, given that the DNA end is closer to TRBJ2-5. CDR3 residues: CASSLGVQKTQYF. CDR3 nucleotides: TGTGCCAGCAGCTTGGGGGTACAAAAGACCCAGTACTTC.